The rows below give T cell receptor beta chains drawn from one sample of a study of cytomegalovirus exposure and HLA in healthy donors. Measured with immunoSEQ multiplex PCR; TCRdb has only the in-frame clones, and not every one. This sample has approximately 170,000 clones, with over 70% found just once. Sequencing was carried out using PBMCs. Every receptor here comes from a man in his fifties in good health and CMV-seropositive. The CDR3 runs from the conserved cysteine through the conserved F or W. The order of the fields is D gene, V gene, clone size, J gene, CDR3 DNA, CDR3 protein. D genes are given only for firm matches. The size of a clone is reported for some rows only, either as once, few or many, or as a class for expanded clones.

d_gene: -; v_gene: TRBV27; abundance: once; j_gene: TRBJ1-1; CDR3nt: TGTGCCAGCAGTTTCCTCGGGGATGAAGCTTTCTTT; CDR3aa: CASSFLGDEAFF
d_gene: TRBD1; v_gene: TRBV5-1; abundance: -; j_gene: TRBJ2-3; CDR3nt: TGCGCCACCGGGACAGGGAGCTCAGATACGCAGTATTTT; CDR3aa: CATGTGSSDTQYF
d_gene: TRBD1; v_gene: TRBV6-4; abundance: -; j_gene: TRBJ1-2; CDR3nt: TGTGCCAGCAGTTCGGGACAGGGAGGGGATGGCTACACCTTC; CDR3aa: CASSSGQGGDGYTF
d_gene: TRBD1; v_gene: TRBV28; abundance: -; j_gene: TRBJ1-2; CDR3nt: TGTGCCAGCAGTTCCCCCGGGACAGCCTATGGCTACACCTTC; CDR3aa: CASSSPGTAYGYTF
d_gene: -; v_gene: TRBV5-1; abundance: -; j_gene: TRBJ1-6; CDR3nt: TGCGCCAGCAGCTTGGGGGGAGCCTATGATTCACCCCTCCACTTT; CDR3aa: CASSLGGAYDSPLHF
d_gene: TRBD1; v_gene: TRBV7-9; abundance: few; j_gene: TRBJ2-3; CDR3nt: TGTGCCAGCAGCTTCTATGGACAGGGAAGTACAGATACGCAGTATTTT; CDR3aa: CASSFYGQGSTDTQYF
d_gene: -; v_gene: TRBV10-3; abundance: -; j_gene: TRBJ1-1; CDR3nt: TGTGCCATCAGACAGAACACTGAAGCTTTCTTT; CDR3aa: CAIRQNTEAFF
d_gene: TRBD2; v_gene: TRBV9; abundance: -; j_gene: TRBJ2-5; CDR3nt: TGTGCCAGCAGCGCCGGACTAGCGGGTGGAGAGACCCAGTACTTC; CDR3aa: CASSAGLAGGETQYF
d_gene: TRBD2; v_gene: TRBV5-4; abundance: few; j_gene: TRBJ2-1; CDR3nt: TGTGCCAGCAGCTCTATAGCGGGGGGAAGGGATGAGCAGTTCTTC; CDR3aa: CASSSIAGGRDEQFF
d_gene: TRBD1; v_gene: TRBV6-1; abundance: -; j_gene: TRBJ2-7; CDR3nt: TGTGCCAGCATAAACAGGGGGTACTACGAGCAGTACTTC; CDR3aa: CASINRGYYEQYF
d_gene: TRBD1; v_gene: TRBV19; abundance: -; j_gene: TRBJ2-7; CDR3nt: TGTGCCAGTAGTCCGCAGGGGACAGGCTCCTACGAGCAGTACTTC; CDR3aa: CASSPQGTGSYEQYF
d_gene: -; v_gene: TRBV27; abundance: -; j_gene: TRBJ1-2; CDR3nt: TGTGCCAGCAGGCCCGAAAGAGTGCTCATCTATGGCTACACCTTC; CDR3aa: CASRPERVLIYGYTF
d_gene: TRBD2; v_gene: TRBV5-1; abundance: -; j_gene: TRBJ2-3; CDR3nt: TGCGCCAGCAGCCGATCTAGCGGGAGCACAGATACGCAGTATTTT; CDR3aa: CASSRSSGSTDTQYF